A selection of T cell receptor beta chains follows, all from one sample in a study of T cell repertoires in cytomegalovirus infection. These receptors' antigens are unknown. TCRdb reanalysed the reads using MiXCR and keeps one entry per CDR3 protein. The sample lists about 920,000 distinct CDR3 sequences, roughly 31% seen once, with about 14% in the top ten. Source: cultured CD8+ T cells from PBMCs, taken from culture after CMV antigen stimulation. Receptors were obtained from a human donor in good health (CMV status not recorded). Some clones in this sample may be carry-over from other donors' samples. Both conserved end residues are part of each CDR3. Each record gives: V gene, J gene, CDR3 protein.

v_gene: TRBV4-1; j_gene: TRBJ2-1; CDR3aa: CASSLLAGESNEQFF
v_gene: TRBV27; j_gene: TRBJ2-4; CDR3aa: CASSNDRGYIQYF
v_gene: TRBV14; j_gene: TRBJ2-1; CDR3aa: CASSQGTGPYNEQFF
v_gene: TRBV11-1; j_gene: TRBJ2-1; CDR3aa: CASSLVHNEQFF
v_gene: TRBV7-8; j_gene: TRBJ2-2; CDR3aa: CASSPGGELFF
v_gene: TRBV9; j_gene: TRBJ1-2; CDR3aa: CASSDRTGRRGYTF
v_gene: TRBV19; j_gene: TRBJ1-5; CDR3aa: CASRTRETRDNQPQHF
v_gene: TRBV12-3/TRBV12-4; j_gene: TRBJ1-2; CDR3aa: CASSAQGRGGYTF
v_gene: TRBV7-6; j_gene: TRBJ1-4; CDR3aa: CASSPFPGMTDEKLFF
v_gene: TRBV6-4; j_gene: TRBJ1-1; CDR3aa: CASSDMEGGTEAFF
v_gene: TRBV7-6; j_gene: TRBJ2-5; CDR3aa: CASSRDRGNSQYF
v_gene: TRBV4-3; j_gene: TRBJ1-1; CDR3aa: CASSQYLDDTEAFF
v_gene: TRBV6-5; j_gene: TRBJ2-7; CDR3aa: CASSYEAGIAYEQYF
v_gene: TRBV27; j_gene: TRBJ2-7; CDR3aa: CAVRAPYEQYF
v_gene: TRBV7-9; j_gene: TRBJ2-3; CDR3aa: CASSFIRQGAWSTDTQYF
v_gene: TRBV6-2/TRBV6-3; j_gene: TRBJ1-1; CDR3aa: CASSYVDWNTEAFF
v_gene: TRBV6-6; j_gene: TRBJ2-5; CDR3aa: CASSSVLPGETQYF
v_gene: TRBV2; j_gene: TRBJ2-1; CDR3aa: CASSPERLYNEQFF
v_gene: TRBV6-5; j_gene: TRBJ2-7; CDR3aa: CASSERATITGSGIWFTQYF
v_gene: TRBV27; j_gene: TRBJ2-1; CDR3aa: CASSRIPRGLFF
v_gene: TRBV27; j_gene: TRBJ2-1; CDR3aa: CASSPGTAYEQFF
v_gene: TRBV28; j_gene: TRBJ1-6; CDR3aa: CASSRQDSSSPLHF
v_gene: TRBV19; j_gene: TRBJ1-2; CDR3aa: CATGTIIVGYTF